Given below is one T cell receptor (beta chain) in context. Mismatch with germline at one junction end may stem from a read error. The same CDR3 can be traced to other DNA sequences in this sample. The sample is drawn from a study of control samples from healthy donors and cancer patients. The CDR3 spans 13 residues. The germline CDR1 and CDR2 sequences are KGHDR and SFDVKD. Method: immunoSEQ multiplex PCR; TCRdb's copy keeps in-frame clones and lacks some. Of roughly 89,000 clones in the sample, 91% were seen once. What was sequenced was blood. The chain is built from TRBV24-1 and TRBJ2-5; TRBD1 is a possible D gene (5 bases). The sequence came from a man aged 45-60 years in good health. The CDR3 coding sequence is TGTGCCACTAGTGATCCAGGGATGGGGACCCAGTACTTC. Translating gives CATSDPGMGTQYF.